This TCR beta chain was identified during a study of shared clonotypes between healthy human individuals. Across the whole study: CD4 naive and memory got three plates each, CD8 naive two, CD8 memory one. Notes on the study in general: When naive CD4 clonotypes were compared across a few donors, around 5% were shared.

Donors were healthy HIV-negative adults without recently reported acute infections or vaccinations. A remark on this clone: Its matching antigen is unknown.

Genomic DNA (from each subset) was split evenly across several immunoSEQ plates. Clones were sequenced by immunoSEQ multiplex PCR, and TCRdb holds only the in-frame ones, with some missing. The data contain over a million clones, roughly 75% of them singletons. The sequenced material came from memory CD4+ T cells sorted from blood. Sample subset: CD45RA-negative fraction. This sequence was found in a man aged 18 to 29 in good health.

CDR3 sequence: CASSPTGQGQYGYTF. CDR3 bases: TGTGCCAGCTCACCGACGGGACAGGGCCAATATGGCTACACCTTC. This chain connects TRBV18 to TRBJ1-2, with 9 bases lining up with TRBD1. The V and J ends lost 3 bases and 5 bases, in that order; junction bases with no gene match: 7. CDR3 length equals 15 residues. The germline gives CDR1 KGHSH, CDR2 LQKENI.